Listed here are 16 T cell receptor beta chains from one sample, sequenced in a study of cytomegalovirus exposure and HLA in healthy donors. Use of 60 Vbeta and 13 Jbeta primers characterized the PCR. Profiling relied on immunoSEQ multiplex PCR, and the TCRdb table lists in-frame clones only, not all of them. The data contain 120,000 to 150,000 clones, over 60% of them singletons. Sequencing used PBMCs. Receptors originate from a man between 40 and 49 years old in good health and CMV-seropositive.

The chain couples TRBV19 to TRBJ1-2, with D maybe TRBD1 (5 bases). Trimming removed 9 bases at V and 1 base at J, with 15 bases between. Germline V gene lookup returns CDR1 LNHDA and CDR2 SQIVND (reference sequence). This CDR3 comprises 14 residues. CDR3 in amino acids: CASGGDLHNYGYTF. For the CDR3, the DNA is TGTGCCAGCGGAGGGGACCTCCATAACTATGGCTACACCTTC.

The V gene is TRBV6-6, the J gene TRBJ2-1, with D maybe TRBD2 (5 bases). Deletions cut 4 bases from V and 10 bases from J, with 11 bases between. Germline-derived CDR1 and CDR2 are MNHNY and SVGAGI (reference sequence). There are 12 residues in the CDR3. The CDR3 is CASSWLRGEQFF. The CDR3 DNA follows: TGTGCCAGCAGTTGGCTCCGGGGAGAGCAGTTCTTC.

The chain recombines TRBV15 with TRBJ1-3; D is ambiguous. The length of the CDR3 is 15 residues. Germline V gene data show CDR1 as LNHNV and CDR2 as YYDKDF (reference sequence). V was shortened by 0 bases and J by 9 bases, with 15 bases between the two germline ends. The CDR3 protein is CATSRDGLRGSTIYF. The DNA of the CDR3 is TGTGCCACCAGCAGAGATGGGTTAAGAGGGTCCACCATATATTTT.

This chain uses TRBV4-1 with TRBJ1-5, with D maybe TRBD1 (5 bases). The CDR3 sequence is 21 residues long. Germline V gene sequence: CDR1 MGHRA, CDR2 YSYEKL. V gave up 3 bases and J gave up 6 bases, with 33 bases separating them. CDR3 in DNA: TGCGCCAGCAGCCAGAAGGCTAGAAAGGGTGAGGGACTTTCACCCACTCAGCCCCAGCATTTT. It specifies CASSQKARKGEGLSPTQPQHF.

V gene TRBV5-4 combines with J gene TRBJ2-3, with 7 bases lining up with TRBD2. J gave up 0 bases and V 0 bases, and 4 bases lay outside the gene matches. The germline CDR1 and CDR2 sequences are SGHNT and YYREEE (reference sequence). The CDR3 has 16 amino acids. CDR3 in amino acids: CASSLALATSTDTQYF. CDR3 nucleotides: TGTGCCAGCAGCTTGGCACTAGCGACTAGCACAGATACGCAGTATTTT.

The chain has TRBV18 and TRBJ1-4; a weak D match, TRBD1 (5 bases). The CDR3 length is 13 residues. Trimming pared 3 bases from V and 5 bases from J, leaving 7 bases between. Germline-derived CDR1 and CDR2 are KGHSH and LQKENI. This CDR3 is CASSPDRNEKLFF. The CDR3, as DNA: TGTGCCAGCTCACCCGACAGAAATGAAAAACTGTTTTTT.

This sequence joins TRBV6-1 and TRBJ2-1, with TRBD1 as a possible D gene (5 bases). Trimming removed 10 bases at V and 3 bases at J, with 13 bases between. The CDR3 is made up of 13 amino acids. CDR1 and CDR2 (germline): MNHNS, SASEGT. The CDR3 region has the DNA TGTGCCATCGACAGTTTACTCTACAATGAGCAGTTCTTC. The encoded protein is CAIDSLLYNEQFF.

In this sample, this clone turned up once. The chain recombines TRBV19 with TRBJ1-2; D unclear. This CDR3 region has 14 residues. Germline CDR1 is LNHDA and CDR2 is SQIVND (reference sequence). Trimming shortened V by 4 bases and J by 0 bases, and 9 bases separated the two germline ends. The CDR3 region has the DNA TGTGCCAGTAGTAGTGCCGGGTCTAACTATGGCTACACCTTC. Its protein is CASSSAGSNYGYTF.

This chain uses TRBV5-4 with TRBJ1-3; unclear D gene. The CDR3 is made up of 13 amino acids. V was clipped by 4 bases and J by 4 bases, with 9 bases between them. Germline CDR1 is SGHNT and CDR2 is YYREEE (reference sequence). CDR3 sequence reads: CASSPAQGNTIYF. The CDR3, as DNA: TGTGCCAGCAGCCCCGCACAAGGAAACACCATATATTTT.

The chain is built from TRBV6-1 and TRBJ2-1; 8 bases line up with TRBD2. CDR1 is MNHNS and CDR2 is SASEGT in the germline V gene. Trimming removed 11 bases from V and 4 bases from J; junction bases left unmatched: 13. The CDR3 runs to 15 residues. CDR3 nucleotides: TGTGCCGGAACTAGCGGCGGAGGGTGGTACAATGAGCAGTTCTTC. It is translated as CAGTSGGGWYNEQFF.

The V call is TRBV29-1, the J call TRBJ2-1, with no clear D. CDR1 and CDR2 from the germline V gene are SQVTM and ANQGSEA. V was trimmed by 0 bases and J by 2 bases, leaving 5 bases between them. The CDR3 consists of 13 residues. The CDR3 DNA reads TGCAGCGTTGAAGACAGAACCTACAATGAGCAGTTCTTC. Its protein product is CSVEDRTYNEQFF.

The chain links TRBV10-1 to TRBJ2-7, with TRBD1 identical over 11 bases. V dropped 4 bases and J dropped 6; count of bases not matched to a gene: 2. Germline CDR1 reads WNHNN; CDR2 reads SYGVQD (reference sequence). The CDR3 loop spans 13 amino acids. CDR3 sequence (DNA): TGCGCCAGCAGTGGGGACAGGGGGGGCGAGCAGTACTTC. Translated: CASSGDRGGEQYF.

The chain employs TRBV6-6 and TRBJ1-5; no clear D gene. The V end was cut by 0 bases, the J end by 0 bases, with 9 bases between. The CDR3 length is 16 residues. The germline V gene has CDR1 MNHNY and CDR2 SVGAGI (reference sequence). The CDR3 sequence: CASSYSTAYSNQPQHF. Written as DNA, the CDR3 is TGTGCCAGCAGTTACTCCACAGCCTATAGCAATCAGCCCCAGCATTTT.

V is TRBV5-5 and J is TRBJ2-1; TRBD1 agrees at 10 bases. The J segment lost 3 bases and the V segment lost 4 bases, leaving 13 bases of the junction unmatched. The CDR3 totals 18 residues. Germline CDR1 SGHKS, CDR2 YYEKEE (reference sequence). CDR3 residues: CASSNGQGGPFNYNEQFF. CDR3 DNA: TGTGCCAGCAGCAATGGACAGGGGGGGCCCTTTAACTACAATGAGCAGTTCTTC.

This chain connects TRBV4-3 to TRBJ1-2; 9 bases fit TRBD1. Germline assignment: CDR1 LGHNA and CDR2 YSLEER. Trimming at V came to 1 base and at J to 3 bases, leaving 6 bases not matched to a gene. The CDR3 loop spans 16 amino acids. This CDR3 is CASSQATGTGYYGYTF. The CDR3 nucleotides are TGCGCCAGCAGCCAAGCAACCGGGACAGGGTACTATGGCTACACCTTC.

The V and J genes are TRBV20-1 and TRBJ2-7; 9 bases match TRBD1. The CDR3 spans 11 residues. Trimming at V came to 5 bases and at J to 9 bases, leaving 5 bases not matched to a gene. Germline V gene sequence: CDR1 DFQATT, CDR2 SNEGSKA (reference sequence). The CDR3 spells CSASQGAVQYF. The CDR3 DNA sequence: TGCAGTGCTTCACAGGGGGCCGTGCAGTACTTC.